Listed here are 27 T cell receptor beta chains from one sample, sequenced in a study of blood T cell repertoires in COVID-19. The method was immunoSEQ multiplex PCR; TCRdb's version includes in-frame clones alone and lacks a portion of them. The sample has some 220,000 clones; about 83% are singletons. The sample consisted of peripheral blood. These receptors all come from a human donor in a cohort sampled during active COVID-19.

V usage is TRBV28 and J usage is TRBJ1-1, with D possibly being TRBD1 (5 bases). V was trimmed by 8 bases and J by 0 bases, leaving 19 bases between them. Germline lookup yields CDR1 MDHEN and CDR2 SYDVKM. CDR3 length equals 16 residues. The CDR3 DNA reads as TGTGCCAGCGGGCTCCCTGGTCGGGGGTTGAACACTGAAGCTTTCTTT. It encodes CASGLPGRGLNTEAFF.

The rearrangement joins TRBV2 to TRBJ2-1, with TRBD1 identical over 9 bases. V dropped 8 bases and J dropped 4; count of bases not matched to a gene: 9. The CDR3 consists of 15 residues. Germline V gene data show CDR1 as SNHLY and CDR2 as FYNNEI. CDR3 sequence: CASGTGGFSYNEQFF. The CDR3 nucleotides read TGTGCCAGCGGTACAGGGGGCTTTAGTTACAATGAGCAGTTCTTC.

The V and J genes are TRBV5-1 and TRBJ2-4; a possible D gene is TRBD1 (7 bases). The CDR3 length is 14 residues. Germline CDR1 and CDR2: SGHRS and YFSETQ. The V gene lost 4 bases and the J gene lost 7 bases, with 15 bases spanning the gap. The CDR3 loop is CASSPRGLANIQYF. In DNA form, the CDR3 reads TGCGCCAGCAGCCCTAGGGGGCTAGCGAACATTCAGTACTTC.

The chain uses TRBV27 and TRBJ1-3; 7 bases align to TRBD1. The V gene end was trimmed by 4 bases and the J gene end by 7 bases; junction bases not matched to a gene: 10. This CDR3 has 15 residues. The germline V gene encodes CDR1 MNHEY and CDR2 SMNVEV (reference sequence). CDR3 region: CASSSRDRTPNTIYF. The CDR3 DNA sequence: TGTGCCAGCAGTTCTCGGGACAGAACTCCGAACACCATATATTTT.

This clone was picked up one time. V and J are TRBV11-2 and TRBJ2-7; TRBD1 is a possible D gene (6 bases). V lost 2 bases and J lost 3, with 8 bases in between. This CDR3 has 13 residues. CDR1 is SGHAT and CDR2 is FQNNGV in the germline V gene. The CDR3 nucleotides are TGTGCCAGCAGCTTAACCAGGGGCTACGAGCAGTACTTC. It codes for CASSLTRGYEQYF.

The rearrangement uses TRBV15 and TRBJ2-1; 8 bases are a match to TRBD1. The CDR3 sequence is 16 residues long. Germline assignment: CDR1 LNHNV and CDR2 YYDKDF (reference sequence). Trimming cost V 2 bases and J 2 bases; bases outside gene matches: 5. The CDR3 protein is CATSRSTGDPYNEQFF. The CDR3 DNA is TGTGCCACCAGCAGATCGACAGGGGATCCCTACAATGAGCAGTTCTTC.

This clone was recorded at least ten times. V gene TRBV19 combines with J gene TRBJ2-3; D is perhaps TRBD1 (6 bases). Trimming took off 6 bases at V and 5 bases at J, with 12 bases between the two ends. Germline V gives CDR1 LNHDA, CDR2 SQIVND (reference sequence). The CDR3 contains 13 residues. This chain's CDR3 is CASRRGGGDTQYF. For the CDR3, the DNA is TGTGCCAGTAGAAGAGGGGGTGGAGATACGCAGTATTTT.

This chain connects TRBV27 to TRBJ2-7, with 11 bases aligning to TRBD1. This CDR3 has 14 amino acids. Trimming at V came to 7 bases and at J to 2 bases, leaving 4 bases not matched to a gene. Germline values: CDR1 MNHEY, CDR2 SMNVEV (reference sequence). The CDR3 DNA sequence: TGTGCCAGCAAAGGGACAGGGGGAACCTACGAGCAGTACTTC. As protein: CASKGTGGTYEQYF.

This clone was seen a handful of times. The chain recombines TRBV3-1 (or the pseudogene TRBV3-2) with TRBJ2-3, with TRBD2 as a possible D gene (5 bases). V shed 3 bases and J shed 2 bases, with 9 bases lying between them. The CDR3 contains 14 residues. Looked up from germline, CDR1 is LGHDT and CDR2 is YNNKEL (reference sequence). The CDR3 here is CASSHREATDTQYF. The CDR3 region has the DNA TGTGCCAGCAGCCACCGGGAAGCCACAGATACGCAGTATTTT.

In DNA form, the CDR3 reads TGTGCCAGCAGCTTAAACAGGGAGCACGGCTACACCTTC. It specifies CASSLNREHGYTF. The V and J genes are TRBV7-2 and TRBJ1-2; a weak D match, TRBD1 (6 bases). The CDR3 has 13 residues. The germline CDR1 and CDR2 sequences are SGHTA and FQGNSA. With 2 bases removed from V and 8 bases from J, the gap between germline ends came to 12 bases.

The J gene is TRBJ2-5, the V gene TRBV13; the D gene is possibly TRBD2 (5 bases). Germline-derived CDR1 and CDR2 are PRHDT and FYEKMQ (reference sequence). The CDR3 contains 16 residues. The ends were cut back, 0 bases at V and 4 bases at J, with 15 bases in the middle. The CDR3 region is CASSLGLLGRLETQYF. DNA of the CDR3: TGTGCCAGCAGCTTAGGTTTACTAGGGCGGTTAGAGACCCAGTACTTC.

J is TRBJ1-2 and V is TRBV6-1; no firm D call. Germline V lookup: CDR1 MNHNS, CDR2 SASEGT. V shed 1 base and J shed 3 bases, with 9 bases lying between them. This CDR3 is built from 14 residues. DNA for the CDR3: TGTGCCAGCAGTGAAGATCGCGAGGACTATGGCTACACCTTC. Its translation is CASSEDREDYGYTF.

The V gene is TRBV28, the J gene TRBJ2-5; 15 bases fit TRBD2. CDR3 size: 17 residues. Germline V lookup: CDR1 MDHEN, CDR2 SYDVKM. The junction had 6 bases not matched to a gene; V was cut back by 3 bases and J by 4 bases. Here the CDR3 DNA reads TGTGCCAGCAGTTTGGGAGGACTAGCGGGAGGGAGAGAGACCCAGTACTTC. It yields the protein CASSLGGLAGGRETQYF.

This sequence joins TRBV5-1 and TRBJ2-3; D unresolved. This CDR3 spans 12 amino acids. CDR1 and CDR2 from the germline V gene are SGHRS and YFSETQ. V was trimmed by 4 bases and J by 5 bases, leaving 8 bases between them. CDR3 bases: TGCGCCAGCAGCCCCTTCGGAGATACGCAGTATTTT. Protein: CASSPFGDTQYF.

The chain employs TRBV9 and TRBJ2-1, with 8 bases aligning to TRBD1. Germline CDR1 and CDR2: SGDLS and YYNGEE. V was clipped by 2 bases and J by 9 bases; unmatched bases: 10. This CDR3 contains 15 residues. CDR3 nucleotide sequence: TGTGCCAGCAGCGTTTCCGGGACAGGCCAGAGTGAGCAGTTCTTC. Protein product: CASSVSGTGQSEQFF.

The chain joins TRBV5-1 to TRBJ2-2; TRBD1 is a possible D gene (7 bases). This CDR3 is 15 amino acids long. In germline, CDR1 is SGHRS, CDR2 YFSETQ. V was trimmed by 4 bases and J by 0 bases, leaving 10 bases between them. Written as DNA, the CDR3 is TGCGCCAGCAGCGGGGGGACAGCGAACACCGGGGAGCTGTTTTTT. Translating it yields CASSGGTANTGELFF. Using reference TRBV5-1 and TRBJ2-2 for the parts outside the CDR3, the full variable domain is KAGVTQTPRYLIKTRGQQVTLSCSPISGHRSVSWYQQTPGQGLQFLFEYFSETQRNKGNFPGRFSGRQFSNSRSEMNVSTLELGDSALYLCASSGGTANTGELFFGEGSRLTVL.

CDR3 DNA sequence: TGTGCCAGCAGCCTAAGCGGGCCCTCCTACGAGCAGTACTTC. Its translation: CASSLSGPSYEQYF. The chain couples TRBV11-2 to TRBJ2-7; weak D call: TRBD2 (6 bases). This CDR3 has 14 amino acids. V was clipped by 5 bases and J by 0 bases, with 11 bases between them. The germline V gene encodes CDR1 SGHAT and CDR2 FQNNGV.

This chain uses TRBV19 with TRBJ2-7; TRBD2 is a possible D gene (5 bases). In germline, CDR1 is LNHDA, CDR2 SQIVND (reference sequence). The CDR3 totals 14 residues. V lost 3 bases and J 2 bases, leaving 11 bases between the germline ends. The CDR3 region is CASSMRAATYEQYF. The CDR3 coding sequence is TGTGCCAGTAGTATGCGGGCCGCCACCTACGAGCAGTACTTC.

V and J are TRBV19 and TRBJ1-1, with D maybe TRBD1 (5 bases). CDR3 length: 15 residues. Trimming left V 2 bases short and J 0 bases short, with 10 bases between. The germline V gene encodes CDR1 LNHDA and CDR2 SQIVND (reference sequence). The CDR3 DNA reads TGTGCCAGTAGTATACATGGGGGGATGAACACTGAAGCTTTCTTT. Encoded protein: CASSIHGGMNTEAFF.

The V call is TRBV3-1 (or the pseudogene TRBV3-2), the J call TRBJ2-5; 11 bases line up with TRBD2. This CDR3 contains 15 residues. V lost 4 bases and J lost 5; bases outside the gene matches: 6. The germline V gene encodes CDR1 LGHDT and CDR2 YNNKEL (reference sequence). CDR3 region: CASSPIAGGYETQYF. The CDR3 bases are TGTGCCAGCAGCCCCATAGCGGGAGGGTACGAGACCCAGTACTTC.

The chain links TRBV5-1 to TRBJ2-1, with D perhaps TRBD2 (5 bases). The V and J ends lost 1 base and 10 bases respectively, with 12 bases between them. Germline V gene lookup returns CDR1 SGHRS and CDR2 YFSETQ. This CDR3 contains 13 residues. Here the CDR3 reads CASSLSIEGEQFF. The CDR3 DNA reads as TGCGCCAGCAGCTTGTCAATCGAGGGAGAGCAGTTCTTC.

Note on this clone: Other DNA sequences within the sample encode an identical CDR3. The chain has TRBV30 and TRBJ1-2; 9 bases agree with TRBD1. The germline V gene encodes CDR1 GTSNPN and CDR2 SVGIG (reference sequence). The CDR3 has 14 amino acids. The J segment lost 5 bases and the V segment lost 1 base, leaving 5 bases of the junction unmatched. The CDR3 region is CAWSGGQGNYGYTF. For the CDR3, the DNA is TGTGCCTGGAGTGGGGGACAGGGTAATTATGGCTACACCTTC.

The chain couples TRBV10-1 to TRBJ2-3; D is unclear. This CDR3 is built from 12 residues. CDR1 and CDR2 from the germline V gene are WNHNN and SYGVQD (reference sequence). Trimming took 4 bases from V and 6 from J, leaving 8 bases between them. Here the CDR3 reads CASSGGGDTQYF. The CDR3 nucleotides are TGCGCCAGCAGTGGAGGTGGGGATACGCAGTATTTT.

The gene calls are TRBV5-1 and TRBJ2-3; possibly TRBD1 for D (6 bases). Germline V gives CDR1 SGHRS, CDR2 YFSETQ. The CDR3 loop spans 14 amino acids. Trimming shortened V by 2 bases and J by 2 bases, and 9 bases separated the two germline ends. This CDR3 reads CASSFGQPTDTQYF. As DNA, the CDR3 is TGCGCCAGCAGCTTTGGACAGCCCACAGATACGCAGTATTTT.

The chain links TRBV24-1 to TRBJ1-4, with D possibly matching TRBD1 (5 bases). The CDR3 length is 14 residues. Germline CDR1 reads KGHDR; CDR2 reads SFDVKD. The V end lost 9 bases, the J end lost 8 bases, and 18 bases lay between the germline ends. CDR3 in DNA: TGTGCCACCTCAGGCGGGAGAGGGGAGGAAAAACTGTTTTTT. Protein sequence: CATSGGRGEEKLFF.

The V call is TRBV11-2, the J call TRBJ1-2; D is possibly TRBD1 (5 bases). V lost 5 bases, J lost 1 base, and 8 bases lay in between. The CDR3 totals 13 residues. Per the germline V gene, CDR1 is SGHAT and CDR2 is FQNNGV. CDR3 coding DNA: TGTGCCAGCAGCCCCGGGGGTAACTATGGCTACACCTTC. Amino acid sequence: CASSPGGNYGYTF. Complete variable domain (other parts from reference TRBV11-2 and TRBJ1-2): EAGVAQSPRYKIIEKRQSVAFWCNPISGHATLYWYQQILGQGPKLLIQFQNNGVVDDSQLPKDRFSAERLKGVDSTLKIQPAKLEDSAVYLCASSPGGNYGYTFGSGTRLTVV.

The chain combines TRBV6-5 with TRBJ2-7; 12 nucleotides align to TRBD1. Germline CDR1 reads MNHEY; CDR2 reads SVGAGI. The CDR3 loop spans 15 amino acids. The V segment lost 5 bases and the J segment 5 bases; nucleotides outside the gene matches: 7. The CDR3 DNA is TGTGCCAGCAGTAAGGCGGGACAGGGGGCGAACGAGCAGTACTTC. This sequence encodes CASSKAGQGANEQYF.